The source of this TCR beta chain is a study of blood T cell repertoires in COVID-19. TCRdb's table, derived via immunoSEQ multiplex PCR, lists solely in-frame clones and lacks some. This table holds 150,000 to 200,000 clones, about 90% found once. V was pared by 2 bases and J by 2 bases, with 5 bases of the junction left unmatched. Germline CDR1 is SGHRS and CDR2 is YFSETQ. CDR3 length: 15 residues. The specimen sequenced was peripheral blood. The source is a man aged 65-85 years with active or convalescent COVID-19. The V gene is TRBV5-1, the J gene TRBJ2-7; 9 positions agree with TRBD2. CDR3 loop: CASSFASGDTYEQYF. For the CDR3, the DNA is TGCGCCAGCAGCTTCGCTAGCGGGGATACCTACGAGCAGTACTTC.